Below are 11 T cell receptor beta chains sequenced from a single sample in a study of blood T cells in healthy people across ages. Combining a sample-barcoded 5' primer with a J-beta primer mix, a second PCR ran for roughly 6 to 12 cycles. TCRdb re-derived calls from the 5' RACE reads in MiXCR, one entry per CDR3 protein. This repertoire shows fewer than 700,000 distinct CDR3 sequences, around 43% found once; its top ten account for about 32%. Sample: blood. These receptors were obtained from a man at least 80 years old in good health.

The chain has TRBV5-1 and TRBJ2-5; tentative D call: TRBD2 (5 bases). V was clipped by 0 bases and J by 5 bases, with 17 bases between them. The CDR3 contains 16 residues. The germline V gene has CDR1 SGHRS and CDR2 YFSETQ. For the CDR3, the DNA is TGCGCCAGCAGCTTGGTCCCCCTGGAGAGAGGGGAGACCCAGTACTTC. Its protein is CASSLVPLERGETQYF.

This CDR3 reads CSARRTGNTEAFF. The DNA for the CDR3 is TGCAGTGCTAGAAGAACAGGGAACACTGAAGCTTTCTTT. This sequence joins TRBV20-1 and TRBJ1-1, with D possibly being TRBD1 (5 bases). The length of the CDR3 is 13 residues. CDR1 is DFQATT, CDR2 SNEGSKA, per germline (reference sequence). V lost 2 bases and J 1 base, leaving 8 bases between the germline ends.

This chain joins TRBV4-3 and TRBJ2-1; 15 bases fit TRBD2. The V gene end was trimmed by 2 bases and the J gene end by 8 bases; junction bases not matched to a gene: 4. Germline loops: CDR1 LGHNA, CDR2 YSLEER. The CDR3 is made up of 16 amino acids. CDR3 coding DNA: TGCGCCAGCAGCCAAATGGGACTAGCGGGAGGTCATGAGCAGTTCTTC. This translates into CASSQMGLAGGHEQFF.

Note on this clonotype: At one of its ends the junction is not consistent with the germline gene, which may arise from a read error. The V gene is TRBV28, the J gene TRBJ1-6; TRBD1 aligns across 7 bases. This CDR3 has 18 residues. In germline, CDR1 is MDHEN, CDR2 SYDVKM. The DNA for the CDR3 is TGTGCCAGCAGCGTAGGGGGCGCGATCAAATTCTATAATGCACCCCTCCACTTT. Translating it yields CASSVGGAIKFYNAPLHF.

The rearrangement joins TRBV4-3 to TRBJ2-1, with D perhaps matching TRBD1 (6 bases). CDR1 is LGHNA and CDR2 is YSLEER in the germline V gene. The CDR3 runs to 14 residues. Trimming removed 0 bases at V and 9 bases at J, with 12 bases between. The CDR3 protein is CASSQDERGFEQFF. CDR3 nucleotides: TGCGCCAGCAGCCAAGACGAGAGGGGGTTTGAGCAGTTCTTC.

The J gene is TRBJ1-1, the V gene TRBV12-3 or TRBV12-4, with D possibly being TRBD1 (6 bases). Trimming took 5 bases from V and 7 from J, leaving 11 bases between them. The CDR3 extends over 12 amino acids. The CDR3 DNA sequence: TGTGCCAGCAGTCCAGGGGTAGTTGAAGCTTTCTTT. It is translated as CASSPGVVEAFF.

This clonotype was recorded a few times. J is TRBJ2-7 and V is TRBV20-1; 8 nucleotides align to TRBD2. There are 14 residues in the CDR3. J lost 0 bases, V lost 5 bases, and 6 bases had no gene match. In germline, CDR1 is DFQATT, CDR2 SNEGSKA (reference sequence). CDR3 in amino acids: CSAPGGGSSYEQYF. CDR3 sequence (DNA): TGCAGTGCTCCCGGGGGGGGAAGCTCCTACGAGCAGTACTTC.

This clonotype was picked up a small number of times. This sequence joins TRBV6-2 or TRBV6-3 and TRBJ2-1, with 9 bases lining up with TRBD1. The CDR3 is 14 residues long. V lost 4 bases and J lost 6; bases outside the gene matches: 4. The germline gives CDR1 MNHEY, CDR2 SVGEGT. The CDR3 coding sequence is TGTGCCAGCAGTTGGGACAGGGTTGGCAATGAGCAGTTCTTC. Translated, it gives CASSWDRVGNEQFF.

The chain links TRBV12-3 or TRBV12-4 to TRBJ2-6, with TRBD1 matching over 10 bases. J was trimmed by 2 bases and V by 5 bases; bases with no gene match: 6. This CDR3 is built from 17 residues. The CDR3 region is CASSRQGALPGANVLTF. CDR3 DNA: TGTGCCAGCAGTCGACAGGGGGCGCTTCCTGGGGCCAACGTCCTGACTTTC.

This clonotype has more than one count but fewer than ten. The V call is TRBV28, the J call TRBJ1-1; the D gene is possibly TRBD1 (5 bases). The V and J ends lost 8 bases and 0 bases respectively, with 19 bases between them. The CDR3 spans 16 residues. Germline loops: CDR1 MDHEN, CDR2 SYDVKM. In DNA, the CDR3 is TGTGCCAGCTTTGGGCTCACAGGTTACATGAACACTGAAGCTTTCTTT. It codes for CASFGLTGYMNTEAFF.

The rearrangement joins TRBV30 to TRBJ2-1; 10 bases line up with TRBD2. Losses at the gene ends were 2 bases for V and 5 bases for J; bases not matched to a gene: 6. Germline assignment: CDR1 GTSNPN and CDR2 SVGIG (reference sequence). The CDR3 has 15 amino acids. This CDR3 reads CAWSNGLAGDNEQFF. The CDR3 nucleotides are TGTGCCTGGAGTAATGGGCTAGCGGGGGACAATGAGCAGTTCTTC.